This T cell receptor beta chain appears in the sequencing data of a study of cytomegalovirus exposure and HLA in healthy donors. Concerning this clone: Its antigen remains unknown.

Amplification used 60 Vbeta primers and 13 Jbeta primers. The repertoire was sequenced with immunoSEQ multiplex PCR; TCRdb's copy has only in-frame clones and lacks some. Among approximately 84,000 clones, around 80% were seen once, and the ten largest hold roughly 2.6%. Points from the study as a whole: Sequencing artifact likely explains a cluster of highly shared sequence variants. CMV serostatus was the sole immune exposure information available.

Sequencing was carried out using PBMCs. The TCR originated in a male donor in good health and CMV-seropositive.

The CDR3 reads CASSAGREQPQHF. CDR3 DNA: TGTGCCAGTAGCGCCGGGAGGGAACAGCCCCAGCATTTT. The chain combines TRBV19 with TRBJ1-5; D is unresolved. Trimming pared 6 bases from V and 7 bases from J, leaving 13 bases between. The germline gives CDR1 LNHDA, CDR2 SQIVND (reference sequence). The CDR3 sequence is 13 residues long.